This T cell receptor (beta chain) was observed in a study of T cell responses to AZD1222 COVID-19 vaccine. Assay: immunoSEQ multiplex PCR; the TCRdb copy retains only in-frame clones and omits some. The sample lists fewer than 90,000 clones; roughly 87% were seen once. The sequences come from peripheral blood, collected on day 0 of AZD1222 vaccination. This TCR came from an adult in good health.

In DNA, the CDR3 is TGCGCCAGCAGCTTGGGGCTAGCGGGACACGCCTACAATGAGCAGTTCTTC. This sequence encodes CASSLGLAGHAYNEQFF. J is TRBJ2-1 and V is TRBV5-1; 9 bases are shared with TRBD2. Germline CDR1 SGHRS, CDR2 YFSETQ. There are 17 residues in the CDR3. V lost 0 bases, J lost 2 bases, and 6 bases stayed unmatched.